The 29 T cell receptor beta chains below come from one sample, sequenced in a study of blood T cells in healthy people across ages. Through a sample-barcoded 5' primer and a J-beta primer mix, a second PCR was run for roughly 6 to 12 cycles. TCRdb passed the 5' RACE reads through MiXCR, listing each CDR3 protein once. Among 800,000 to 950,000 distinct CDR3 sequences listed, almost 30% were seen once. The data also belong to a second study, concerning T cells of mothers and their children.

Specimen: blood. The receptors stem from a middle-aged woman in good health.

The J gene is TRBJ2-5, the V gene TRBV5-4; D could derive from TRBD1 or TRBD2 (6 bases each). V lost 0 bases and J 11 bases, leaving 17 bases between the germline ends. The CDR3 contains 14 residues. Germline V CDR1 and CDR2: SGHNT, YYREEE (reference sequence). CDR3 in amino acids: CASSLAGVGAEQYF. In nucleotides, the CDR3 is TGTGCCAGCAGCTTGGCGGGGGTGGGGGCTGAGCAGTACTTC.

The CDR3 nucleotides read TGTGCCAGCAGAATGACAGTCGCGGAGACCCAGTACTTC. Translated, it gives CASRMTVAETQYF. J is TRBJ2-5 and V is TRBV2; possibly TRBD1 for D (5 bases). CDR3 size: 13 residues. Trimming removed 6 bases from V and 5 bases from J, with 13 bases in between. The germline CDR1 and CDR2 sequences are SNHLY and FYNNEI.

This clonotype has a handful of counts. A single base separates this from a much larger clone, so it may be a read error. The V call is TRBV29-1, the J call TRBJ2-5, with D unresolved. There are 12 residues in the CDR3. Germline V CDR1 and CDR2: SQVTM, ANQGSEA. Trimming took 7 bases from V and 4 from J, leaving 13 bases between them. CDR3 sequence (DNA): TGCAGCGGTGGTGGCAGCATAGAGACCCAGTACTTC. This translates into CSGGGSIETQYF.

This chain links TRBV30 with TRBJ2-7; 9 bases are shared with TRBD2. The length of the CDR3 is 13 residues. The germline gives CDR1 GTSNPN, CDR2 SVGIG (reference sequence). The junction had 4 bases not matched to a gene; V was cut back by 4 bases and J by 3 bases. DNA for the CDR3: TGTGCCTGGACGAGCGGGGGGCTCTACGAGCAGTACTTC. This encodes CAWTSGGLYEQYF.

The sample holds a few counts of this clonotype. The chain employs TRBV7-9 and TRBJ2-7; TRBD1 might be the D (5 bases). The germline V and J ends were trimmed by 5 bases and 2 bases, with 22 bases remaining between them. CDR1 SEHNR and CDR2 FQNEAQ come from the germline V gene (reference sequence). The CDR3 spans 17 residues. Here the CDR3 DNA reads TGTGCCAGCAGCGGATCCGGGCAGGGCCTCCATCCCTACGAGCAGTACTTC. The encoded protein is CASSGSGQGLHPYEQYF.

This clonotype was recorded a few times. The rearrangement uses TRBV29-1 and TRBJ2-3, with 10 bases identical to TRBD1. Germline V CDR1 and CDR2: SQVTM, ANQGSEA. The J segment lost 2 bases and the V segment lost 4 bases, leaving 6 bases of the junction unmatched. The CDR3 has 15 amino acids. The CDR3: CSVVRTGGLTDTQYF. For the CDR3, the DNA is TGCAGCGTTGTTCGGACAGGGGGTCTCACAGATACGCAGTATTTT.

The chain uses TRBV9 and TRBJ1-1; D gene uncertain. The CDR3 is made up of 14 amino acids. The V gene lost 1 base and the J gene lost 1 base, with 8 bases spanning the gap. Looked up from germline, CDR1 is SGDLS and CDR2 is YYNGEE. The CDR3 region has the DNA TGTGCCAGCAGCGTAAGTCGAGGGAACACTGAAGCTTTCTTT. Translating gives CASSVSRGNTEAFF.

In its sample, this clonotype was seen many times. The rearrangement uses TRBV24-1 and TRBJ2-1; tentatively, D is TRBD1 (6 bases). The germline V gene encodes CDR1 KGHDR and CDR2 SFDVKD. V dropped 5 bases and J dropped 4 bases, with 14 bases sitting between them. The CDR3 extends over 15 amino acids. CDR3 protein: CATSVGTGRYNEQFF. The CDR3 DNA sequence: TGTGCCACCAGTGTCGGAACAGGGAGATACAATGAGCAGTTCTTC.

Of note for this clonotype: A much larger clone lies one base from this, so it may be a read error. The CDR3: CASSPRGTYYNERFF. The CDR3 DNA reads TGCGCCAGCAGCCCGCGGGGGACCTACTACAATGAGCGGTTCTTC. The V and J genes are TRBV4-1 and TRBJ2-1; TRBD2 aligns across 7 bases. CDR1 MGHRA and CDR2 YSYEKL come from the germline V gene. The CDR3 loop spans 15 amino acids.

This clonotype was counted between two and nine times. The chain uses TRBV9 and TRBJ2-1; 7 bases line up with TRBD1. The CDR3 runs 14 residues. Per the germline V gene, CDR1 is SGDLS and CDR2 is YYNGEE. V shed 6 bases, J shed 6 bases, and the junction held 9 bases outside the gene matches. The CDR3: CASTRGGRVNEQFF. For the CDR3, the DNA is TGTGCCAGCACCCGAGGGGGCCGGGTCAATGAGCAGTTCTTC.

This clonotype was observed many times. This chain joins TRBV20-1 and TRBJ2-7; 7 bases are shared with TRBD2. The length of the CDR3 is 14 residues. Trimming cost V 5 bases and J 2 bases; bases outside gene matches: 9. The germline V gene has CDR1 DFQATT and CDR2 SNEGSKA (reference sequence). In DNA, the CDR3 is TGCAGTGCTCAATGGGAGGGCAGGGCCTACGAGCAGTACTTC. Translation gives CSAQWEGRAYEQYF.

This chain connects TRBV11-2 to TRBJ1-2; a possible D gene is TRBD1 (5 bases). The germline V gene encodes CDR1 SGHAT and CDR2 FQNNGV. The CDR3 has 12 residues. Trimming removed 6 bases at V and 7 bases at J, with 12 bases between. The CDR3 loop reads CASSMGELGYTF. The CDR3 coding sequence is TGTGCCAGCAGTATGGGGGAACTTGGCTACACCTTC.

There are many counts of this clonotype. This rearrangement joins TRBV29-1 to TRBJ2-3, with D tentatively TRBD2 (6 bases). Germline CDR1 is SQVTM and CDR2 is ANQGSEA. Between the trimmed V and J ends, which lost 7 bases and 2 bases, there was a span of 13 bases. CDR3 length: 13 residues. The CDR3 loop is CSGTGTSTDTQYF. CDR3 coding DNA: TGCAGCGGGACCGGGACTTCCACAGATACGCAGTATTTT.

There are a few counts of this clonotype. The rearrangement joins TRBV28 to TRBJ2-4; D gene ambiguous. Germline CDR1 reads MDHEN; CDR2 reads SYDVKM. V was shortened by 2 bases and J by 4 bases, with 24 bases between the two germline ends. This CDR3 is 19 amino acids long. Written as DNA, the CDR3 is TGTGCCAGCAGTTTAATTGAGTTTTCGGTCCAAGGGCAAAAAAACATTCAGTACTTC. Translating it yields CASSLIEFSVQGQKNIQYF.

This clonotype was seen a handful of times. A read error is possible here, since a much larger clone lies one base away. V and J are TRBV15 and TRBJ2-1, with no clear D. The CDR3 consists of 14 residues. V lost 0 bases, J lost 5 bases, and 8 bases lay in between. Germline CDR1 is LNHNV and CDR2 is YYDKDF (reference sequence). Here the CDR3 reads CATSRDHWDNEQFF. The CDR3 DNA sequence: TGTGCCACCAGCAGAGATCATTGGGACAATGAGCAGTTCTTC.

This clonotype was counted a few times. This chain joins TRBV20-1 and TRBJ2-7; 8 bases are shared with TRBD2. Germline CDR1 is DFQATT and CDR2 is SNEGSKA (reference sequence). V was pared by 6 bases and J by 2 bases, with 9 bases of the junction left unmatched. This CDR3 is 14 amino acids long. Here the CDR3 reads CSAALAGPTYEQYF. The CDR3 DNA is TGCAGTGCCGCGCTAGCGGGCCCCACCTACGAGCAGTACTTC.

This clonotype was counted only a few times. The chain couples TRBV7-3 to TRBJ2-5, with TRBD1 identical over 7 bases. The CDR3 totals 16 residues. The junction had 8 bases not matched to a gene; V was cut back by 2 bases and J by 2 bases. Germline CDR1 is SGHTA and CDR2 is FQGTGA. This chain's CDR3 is CASSLEGASPQETQYF. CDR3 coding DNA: TGTGCCAGCAGCTTAGAGGGGGCGTCCCCACAAGAGACCCAGTACTTC. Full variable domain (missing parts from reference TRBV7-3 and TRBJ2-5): GAGVSQTPSNKVTEKGKYVELRCDPISGHTALYWYRQSLGQGPEFLIYFQGTGAADDSGLPNDRFFAVRPEGSVSTLKIQRTERGDSAVYLCASSLEGASPQETQYFGPGTRLLVL.

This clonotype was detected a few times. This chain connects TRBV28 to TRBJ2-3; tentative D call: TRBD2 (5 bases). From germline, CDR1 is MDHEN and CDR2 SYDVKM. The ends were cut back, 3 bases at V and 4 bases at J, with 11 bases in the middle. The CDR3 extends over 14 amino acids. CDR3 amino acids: CASSFRLAADTQYF. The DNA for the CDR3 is TGTGCCAGCAGTTTCAGGCTAGCTGCAGATACGCAGTATTTT.

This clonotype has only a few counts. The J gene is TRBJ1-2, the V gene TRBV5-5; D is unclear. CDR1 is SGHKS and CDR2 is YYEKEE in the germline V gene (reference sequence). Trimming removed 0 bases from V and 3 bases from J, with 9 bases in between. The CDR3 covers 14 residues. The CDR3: CASSLDQIDYGYTF. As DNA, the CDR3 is TGTGCCAGCAGCTTGGACCAGATAGACTATGGCTACACCTTC.

Written as DNA, the CDR3 is TGTGCCACCGGGACTAGATACAATGAGCAGTTCTTC. It specifies CATGTRYNEQFF. This chain links TRBV10-3 with TRBJ2-1, with 8 bases that match TRBD2. The CDR3 is 12 amino acids. J lost 4 bases, V lost 10 bases, and 3 bases had no gene match. Germline CDR1 is ENHRY and CDR2 is SYGVKD.

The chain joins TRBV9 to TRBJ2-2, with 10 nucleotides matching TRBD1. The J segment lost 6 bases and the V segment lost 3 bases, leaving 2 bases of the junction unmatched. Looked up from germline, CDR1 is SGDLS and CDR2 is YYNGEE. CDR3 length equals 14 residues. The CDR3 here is CASSAGQGAGELFF. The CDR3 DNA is TGTGCCAGCAGCGCTGGACAGGGGGCCGGGGAGCTGTTTTTT.

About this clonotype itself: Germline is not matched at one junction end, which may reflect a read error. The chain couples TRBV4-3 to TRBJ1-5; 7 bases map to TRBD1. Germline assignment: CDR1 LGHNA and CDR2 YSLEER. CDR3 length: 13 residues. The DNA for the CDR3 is TGCGCCAGCGGCCAAGACAGGGATCAGCCCCAGCATTTT. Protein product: CASGQDRDQPQHF.

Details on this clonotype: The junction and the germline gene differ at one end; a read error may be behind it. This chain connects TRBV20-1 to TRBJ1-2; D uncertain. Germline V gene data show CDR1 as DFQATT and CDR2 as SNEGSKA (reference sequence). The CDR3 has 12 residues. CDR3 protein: CRPGHEGYVYTF. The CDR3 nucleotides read TGCAGGCCCGGGCATGAGGGTTATGTCTACACCTTC.

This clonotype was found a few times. The CDR3 here is CASSQARGYEAFF. For the CDR3, the DNA is TGTGCCAGCAGCCAAGCACGAGGATATGAAGCTTTCTTT. V usage is TRBV3-1 and J usage is TRBJ1-1, with D hard to call. Germline CDR1 LGHDT, CDR2 YNNKEL (reference sequence). The germline V and J ends were trimmed by 1 base and 7 bases, with 10 bases remaining between them. The CDR3 has 13 amino acids.

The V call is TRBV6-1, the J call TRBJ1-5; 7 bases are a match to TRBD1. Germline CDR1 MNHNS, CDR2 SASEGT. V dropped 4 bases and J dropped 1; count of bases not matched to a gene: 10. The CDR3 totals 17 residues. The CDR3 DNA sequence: TGTGCCAGCAGTGCCCGACAGGGTCGAGGGAGCAATCAGCCCCAGCATTTT. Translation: CASSARQGRGSNQPQHF.

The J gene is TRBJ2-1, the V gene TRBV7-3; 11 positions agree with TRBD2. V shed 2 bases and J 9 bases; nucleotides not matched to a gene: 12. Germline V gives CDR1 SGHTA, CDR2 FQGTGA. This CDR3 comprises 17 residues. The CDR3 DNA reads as TGTGCCAGCAGCTTAGCGGTAGCGGGGGGGCGGAGTGGTGAGCAGTTCTTC. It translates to CASSLAVAGGRSGEQFF.

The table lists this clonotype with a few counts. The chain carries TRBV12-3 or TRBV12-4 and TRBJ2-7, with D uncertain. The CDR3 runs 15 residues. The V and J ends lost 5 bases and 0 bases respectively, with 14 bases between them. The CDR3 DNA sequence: TGTGCCAGCAGTCAAATCGGCAGAAGCTCCTACGAGCAGTACTTC. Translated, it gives CASSQIGRSSYEQYF.

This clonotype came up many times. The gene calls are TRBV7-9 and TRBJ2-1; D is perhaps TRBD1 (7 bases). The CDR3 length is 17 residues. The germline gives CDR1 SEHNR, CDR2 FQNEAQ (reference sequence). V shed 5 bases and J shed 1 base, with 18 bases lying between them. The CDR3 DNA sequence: TGTGCCAGCAGCCCCATGGAGGGGGCCCGATCCTACAATGAGCAGTTCTTC. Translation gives CASSPMEGARSYNEQFF.

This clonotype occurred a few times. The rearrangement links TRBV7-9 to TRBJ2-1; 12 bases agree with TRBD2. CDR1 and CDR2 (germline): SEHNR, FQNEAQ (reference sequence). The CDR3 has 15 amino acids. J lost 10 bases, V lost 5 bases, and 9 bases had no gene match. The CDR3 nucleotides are TGTGCCAGCAGCCACCGGACTAGCGGGGTCGACGAGCAGTTCTTC. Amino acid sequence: CASSHRTSGVDEQFF.